A single sample is the source of the 10 T cell receptor beta chains below, sequenced in a study of shared clonotypes between healthy human individuals. Clones were read by immunoSEQ multiplex PCR, and TCRdb kept only the in-frame ones, dropping some. This sample has more than 500,000 clones, with roughly 95% found just once. Naivety among CD8 cells was defined by CD45RO negativity and positive CCR7 selection, thereby excluding terminally differentiated effector memory CD45RA+ cells. The sample consisted of naive CD8+ T cells sorted from blood. These receptors came from a woman aged 25 to 39 in good health.

The chain links TRBV6-1 to TRBJ2-7; D is unresolved. The germline CDR1 and CDR2 sequences are MNHNS and SASEGT. V was cut by 1 base and J by 4 bases, with 5 bases left in between. This CDR3 has 12 residues. For the CDR3, the DNA is TGTGCCAGCAGTGAAGACATGTACGAGCAGTACTTC. It encodes CASSEDMYEQYF.

This chain links TRBV2 with TRBJ2-1, with TRBD2 matching 7 bases. Germline V CDR1 and CDR2: SNHLY, FYNNEI. The CDR3 spans 15 residues. V gave up 6 bases and J gave up 2 bases; unmatched junction bases: 7. The CDR3, as DNA: TGTGCCAGCAGCCAGGGAGGGAGGGCCTACAATGAGCAGTTCTTC. This sequence encodes CASSQGGRAYNEQFF.

The chain carries TRBV19 and TRBJ2-3; 10 bases agree with TRBD2. V dropped 4 bases and J dropped 3; count of bases not matched to a gene: 4. This CDR3 comprises 15 residues. The germline V gene has CDR1 LNHDA and CDR2 SQIVND (reference sequence). The DNA of the CDR3 is TGTGCCAGTAGTAACACGGGACTAGCGACAGATACGCAGTATTTT. It is translated as CASSNTGLATDTQYF.

The chain carries TRBV5-6 and TRBJ1-6, with 7 bases matching TRBD1. CDR1 is SGHDT, CDR2 YYEEEE, per germline. The J segment lost 8 bases and the V segment lost 0 bases, leaving 11 bases of the junction unmatched. The length of the CDR3 is 17 residues. DNA for the CDR3: TGTGCCAGCAGCTTGGGACAGGGCCTCTGGGGCGATTCACCCCTCCACTTT. It translates to CASSLGQGLWGDSPLHF.

The rearrangement joins TRBV9 to TRBJ2-1; no firm D call. Germline V gene sequence: CDR1 SGDLS, CDR2 YYNGEE. Between the trimmed V and J ends, which lost 0 bases and 5 bases, there was a span of 9 bases. This CDR3 is built from 14 residues. In DNA, the CDR3 is TGTGCCAGCAGCGTAGTTGACACAAACAATGAGCAGTTCTTC. Its translation is CASSVVDTNNEQFF.

The chain uses TRBV14 and TRBJ2-7, with a weak D call TRBD1 (6 bases). Germline CDR1 SGHDN, CDR2 FVKESK. Deletions cut 0 bases from V and 0 bases from J, with 21 bases between. CDR3 size: 19 residues. CDR3 protein: CASSQEGITGNADSYEQYF. The CDR3 nucleotides are TGTGCCAGCAGCCAAGAAGGCATAACAGGGAACGCCGACTCCTACGAGCAGTACTTC.

This clone has more than one count but fewer than ten. V and J are TRBV4-1 and TRBJ1-2; TRBD1 matches at 7 bases. Germline V gives CDR1 MGHRA, CDR2 YSYEKL. Losses at the gene ends were 3 bases for V and 5 bases for J; bases not matched to a gene: 0. The CDR3 has 12 amino acids. CDR3 residues: CASSQTGYGYTF. The CDR3 nucleotides are TGCGCCAGCAGCCAGACAGGGTATGGCTACACCTTC.

The CDR3 here is CASSPSGRGEQYF. As DNA, the CDR3 is TGTGCCAGCAGCCCTAGCGGGAGGGGCGAGCAGTACTTC. The chain recombines TRBV14 with TRBJ2-7, with 12 positions matching TRBD2. This CDR3 is built from 13 residues. The V gene end was trimmed by 4 bases and the J gene end by 6 bases; junction bases not matched to a gene: 1. Germline V gene sequence: CDR1 SGHDN, CDR2 FVKESK.

This sequence joins TRBV30 and TRBJ1-5; D gene ambiguous. The CDR3 has 15 residues. The V end lost 2 bases, the J end lost 2 bases, and 13 bases lay between the germline ends. Germline CDR1 is GTSNPN and CDR2 is SVGIG (reference sequence). The CDR3 nucleotides read TGTGCCTGGAGTCTCCGAAACCTCGGCAATCAGCCCCAGCATTTT. It is translated as CAWSLRNLGNQPQHF.

J is TRBJ2-1 and V is TRBV19; D ambiguous. V gave up 5 bases and J gave up 5 bases, with 10 bases separating them. CDR1 is LNHDA, CDR2 SQIVND, per germline (reference sequence). The CDR3 is 13 amino acids. The CDR3 loop is CASSPQDDNEQFF. As DNA, the CDR3 is TGTGCCAGTAGTCCGCAGGACGACAATGAGCAGTTCTTC.